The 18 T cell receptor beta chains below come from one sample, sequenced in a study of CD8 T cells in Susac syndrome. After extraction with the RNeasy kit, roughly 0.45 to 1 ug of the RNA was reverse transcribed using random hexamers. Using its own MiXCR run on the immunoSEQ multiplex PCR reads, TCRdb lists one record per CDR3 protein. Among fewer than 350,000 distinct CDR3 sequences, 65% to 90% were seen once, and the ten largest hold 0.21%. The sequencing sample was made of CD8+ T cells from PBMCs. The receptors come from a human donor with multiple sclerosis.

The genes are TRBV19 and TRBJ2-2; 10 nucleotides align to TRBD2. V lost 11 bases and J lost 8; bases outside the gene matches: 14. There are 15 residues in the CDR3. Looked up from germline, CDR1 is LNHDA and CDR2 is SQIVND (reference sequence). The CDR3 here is CACQAGGPGSGELFF. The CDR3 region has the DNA TGTGCCTGCCAAGCGGGAGGGCCGGGGAGTGGGGAGCTGTTTTTT.

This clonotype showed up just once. The CDR3 protein is CSVDNGAAYGYTF. The CDR3 bases are TGCAGCGTTGATAACGGGGCAGCTTATGGCTACACCTTC. V gene TRBV29-1 combines with J gene TRBJ1-2, with D possibly being TRBD1 (5 bases). The CDR3 consists of 13 residues. The V gene's germline CDR1 is SQVTM and CDR2 ANQGSEA. V was cut by 3 bases and J by 5 bases, with 13 bases left in between. Full variable domain (rest looked up from reference TRBV29-1 and TRBJ1-2): SAVISQKPSRDICQRGTSLTIQCQVDSQVTMMFWYRQQPGQSLTLIATANQGSEATYESGFVIDKFPISRPNLTFSTLTVSNMSPEDSSIYLCSVDNGAAYGYTFGSGTRLTVV.

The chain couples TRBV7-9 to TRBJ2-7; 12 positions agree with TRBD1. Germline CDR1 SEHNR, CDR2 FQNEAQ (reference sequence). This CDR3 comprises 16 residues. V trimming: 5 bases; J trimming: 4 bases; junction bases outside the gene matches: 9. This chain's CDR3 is CASSTPGTGGKYEQYF. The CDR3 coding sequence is TGTGCCAGCAGCACGCCCGGGACAGGGGGCAAGTACGAGCAGTACTTC.

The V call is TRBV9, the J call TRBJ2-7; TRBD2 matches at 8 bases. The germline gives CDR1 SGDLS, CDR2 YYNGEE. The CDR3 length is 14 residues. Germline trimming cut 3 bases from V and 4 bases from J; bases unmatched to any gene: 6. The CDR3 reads CASSEGTRSYEQYF. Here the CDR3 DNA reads TGTGCCAGCAGCGAAGGGACTAGAAGTTACGAGCAGTACTTC.

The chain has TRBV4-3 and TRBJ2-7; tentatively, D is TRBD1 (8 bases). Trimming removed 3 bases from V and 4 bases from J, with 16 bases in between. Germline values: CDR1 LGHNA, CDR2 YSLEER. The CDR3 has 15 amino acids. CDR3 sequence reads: CASSQDRAGVYEQYF. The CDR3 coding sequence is TGCGCCAGCAGCCAGGACAGGGCGGGGGTTTACGAGCAGTACTTC.

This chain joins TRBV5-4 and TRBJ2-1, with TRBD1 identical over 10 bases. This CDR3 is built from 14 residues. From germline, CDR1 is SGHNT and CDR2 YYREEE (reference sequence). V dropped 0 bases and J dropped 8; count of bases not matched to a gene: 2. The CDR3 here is CASSLGDRGYEQFF. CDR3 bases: TGTGCCAGCAGCTTGGGGGACAGGGGTTATGAGCAGTTCTTC.

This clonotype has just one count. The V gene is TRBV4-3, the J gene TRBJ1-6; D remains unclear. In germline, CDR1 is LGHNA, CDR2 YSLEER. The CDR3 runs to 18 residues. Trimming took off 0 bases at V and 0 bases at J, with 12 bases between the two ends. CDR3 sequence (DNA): TGCGCCAGCAGCCAAGATTGGAAAGGGAGCTCCTATAATTCACCCCTCCACTTT. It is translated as CASSQDWKGSSYNSPLHF.

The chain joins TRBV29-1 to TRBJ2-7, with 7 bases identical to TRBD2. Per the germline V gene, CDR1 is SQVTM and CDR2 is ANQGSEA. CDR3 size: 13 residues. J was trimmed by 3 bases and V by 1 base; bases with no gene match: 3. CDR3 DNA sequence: TGCAGCGTTGAAGGGGGGGAGGGCTACGAGCAGTACTTC. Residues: CSVEGGEGYEQYF.

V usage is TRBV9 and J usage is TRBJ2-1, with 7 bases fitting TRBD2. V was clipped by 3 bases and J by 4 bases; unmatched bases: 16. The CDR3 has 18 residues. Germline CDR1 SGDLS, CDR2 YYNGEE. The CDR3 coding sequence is TGTGCCAGCAGCGCTCTAGCGGCCCCCTCGGGGTTTTACAATGAGCAGTTCTTC. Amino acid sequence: CASSALAAPSGFYNEQFF.

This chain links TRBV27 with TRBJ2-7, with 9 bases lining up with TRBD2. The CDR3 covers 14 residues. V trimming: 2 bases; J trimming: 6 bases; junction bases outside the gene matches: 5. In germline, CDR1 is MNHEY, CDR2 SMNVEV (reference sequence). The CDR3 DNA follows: TGTGCCAGCAGTTTAGCTAGCGGGAACAGCGAGCAGTACTTC. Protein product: CASSLASGNSEQYF.

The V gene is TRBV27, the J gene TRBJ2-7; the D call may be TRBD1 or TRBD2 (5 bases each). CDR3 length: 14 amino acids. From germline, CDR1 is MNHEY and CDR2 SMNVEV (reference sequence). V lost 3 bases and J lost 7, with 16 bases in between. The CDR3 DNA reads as TGTGCCAGCAGTTTGTGGGGGACCTACGTAGAGCAGTACTTC. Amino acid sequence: CASSLWGTYVEQYF.

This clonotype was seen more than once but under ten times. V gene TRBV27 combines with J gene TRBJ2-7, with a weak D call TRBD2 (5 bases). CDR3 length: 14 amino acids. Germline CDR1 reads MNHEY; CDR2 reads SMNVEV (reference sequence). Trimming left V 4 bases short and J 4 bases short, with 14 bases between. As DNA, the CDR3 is TGTGCCAGCAGTTCGGGCAGCGGCAGTTACGAGCAGTACTTC. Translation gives CASSSGSGSYEQYF.

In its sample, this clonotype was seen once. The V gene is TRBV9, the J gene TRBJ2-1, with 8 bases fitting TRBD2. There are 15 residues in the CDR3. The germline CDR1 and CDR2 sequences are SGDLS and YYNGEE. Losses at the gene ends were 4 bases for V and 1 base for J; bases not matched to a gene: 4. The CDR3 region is CASSPIAGSYNEQFF. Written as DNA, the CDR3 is TGTGCCAGCAGCCCAATAGCGGGGTCCTACAATGAGCAGTTCTTC.

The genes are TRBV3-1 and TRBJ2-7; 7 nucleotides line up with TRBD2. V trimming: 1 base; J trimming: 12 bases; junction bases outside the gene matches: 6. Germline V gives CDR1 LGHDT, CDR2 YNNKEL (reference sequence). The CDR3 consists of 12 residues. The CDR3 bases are TGTGCCAGCAGCCAAGGCGGACTAGGGTGGTACTTC. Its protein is CASSQGGLGWYF.

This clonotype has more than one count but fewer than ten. The CDR3 bases are TGTGCCAGCAGTTTATCGGGGGGCGACTATGGCTACACCTTC. Its protein is CASSLSGGDYGYTF. This sequence joins TRBV28 and TRBJ1-2; perhaps TRBD1 as D (6 bases). Trimming took 1 base from V and 3 from J, leaving 9 bases between them. The germline gives CDR1 MDHEN, CDR2 SYDVKM. The CDR3 is made up of 14 amino acids.

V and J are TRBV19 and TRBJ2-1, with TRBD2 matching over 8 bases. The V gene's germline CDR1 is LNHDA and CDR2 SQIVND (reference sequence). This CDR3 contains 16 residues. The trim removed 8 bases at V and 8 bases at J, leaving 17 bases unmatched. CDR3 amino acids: CASLPFSGTSLHEQFF. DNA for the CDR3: TGTGCCAGTCTCCCCTTCTCCGGGACTAGTCTTCATGAGCAGTTCTTC. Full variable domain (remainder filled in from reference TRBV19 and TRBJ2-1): DGGITQSPKYLFRKEGQNVTLSCEQNLNHDAMYWYRQDPGQGLRLIYYSQIVNDFQKGDIAEGYSVSREKKESFPLTVTSAQKNPTAFYLCASLPFSGTSLHEQFFGPGTRLTVL.

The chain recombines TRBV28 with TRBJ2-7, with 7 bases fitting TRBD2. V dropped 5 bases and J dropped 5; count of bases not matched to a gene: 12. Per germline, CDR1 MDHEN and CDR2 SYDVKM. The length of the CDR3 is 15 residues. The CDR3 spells CASSPSAGRSDEQYF. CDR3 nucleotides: TGTGCCAGCAGTCCCTCAGCGGGAAGGTCGGACGAGCAGTACTTC.

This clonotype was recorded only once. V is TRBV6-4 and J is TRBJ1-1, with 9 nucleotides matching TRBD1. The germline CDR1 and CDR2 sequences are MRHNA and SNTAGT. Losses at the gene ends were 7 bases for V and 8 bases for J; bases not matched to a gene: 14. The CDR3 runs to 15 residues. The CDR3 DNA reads TGTGCCAGCACCCCGACGGGGGACAGGGTGGGGGAAGCTTTCTTT. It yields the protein CASTPTGDRVGEAFF.